This entry concerns a single T cell receptor beta chain. Its antigen is unknown. Method: immunoSEQ multiplex PCR; TCRdb's copy keeps in-frame clones and lacks some. The table has 3,100 or so clones, 29% seen once. This record belongs to a study of T cells in localized non-small cell lung cancer. The study's findings and limits: Sequencing covered just one tumor region, so heterogeneity cannot be ruled out.

The specimen comprised lung tumor tissue, sampled before any cancer treatment. This clonotype originated in an older female donor with stage I lung adenocarcinoma.

The CDR3 loop is CASSEVQMNTEAFF. DNA for the CDR3: TGTGCCAGCAGTGAAGTACAAATGAACACTGAAGCTTTCTTT. The chain recombines TRBV6-1 with TRBJ1-1; D not certain. The CDR3 is 14 amino acids. CDR1 MNHNS and CDR2 SASEGT come from the germline V gene. Trimming took 1 base from V and 0 from J, leaving 6 bases between them.